These 16 T cell receptor beta chains came from one sample sequenced in a study of CD8 T cells in ankylosing spondylitis. Study-wide results and caveats: Ankylosing spondylitis blood appeared to be characterized by a TCR beta motif of eight or nine highly homologous variants.

Antigens of these TCRs are unknown. TCRdb reprocessed the 5' RACE reads via MiXCR and lists one record per CDR3 protein. The table records around 540,000 distinct CDR3 sequences, roughly an eighth of them present only once. What was sequenced was blood, either unsorted or a sorted T cell fraction (not recorded which). The receptors were sampled from a male donor with ankylosing spondylitis.

In its sample, this clonotype was seen many times. The rearrangement joins TRBV9 to TRBJ2-1; D uncertain. V lost 6 bases and J 10 bases, leaving 11 bases between the germline ends. From germline, CDR1 is SGDLS and CDR2 YYNGEE. The CDR3 is 11 amino acids. Here the CDR3 reads CASTRGIEQFF. The CDR3 bases are TGTGCCAGCACCCGCGGAATCGAGCAGTTCTTC.

CDR3 region: CASMVSGGTDTQYF. The CDR3 region has the DNA TGTGCCAGTATGGTCTCTGGGGGCACAGATACGCAGTATTTT. The chain employs TRBV19 and TRBJ2-3; the D is unclear. This CDR3 comprises 14 residues. Germline V lookup: CDR1 LNHDA, CDR2 SQIVND (reference sequence). V was pared by 7 bases and J by 1 base, with 12 bases between.

This clonotype was observed a few times. The chain links TRBV20-1 to TRBJ2-3; D is possibly TRBD2 (6 bases). The V gene's germline CDR1 is DFQATT and CDR2 SNEGSKA (reference sequence). The CDR3 sequence is 17 residues long. V gave up 1 base and J gave up 0 bases, with 17 bases separating them. As DNA, the CDR3 is TGCAGTGCTAGAGGGGGGGAAAGGGGTGAAAGCACAGATACGCAGTATTTT. Its protein is CSARGGERGESTDTQYF.

This clonotype turned up a few times. The chain couples TRBV15 to TRBJ2-7, with 10 bases matching TRBD2. Per germline, CDR1 LNHNV and CDR2 YYDKDF (reference sequence). The junction had 7 bases not matched to a gene; V was cut back by 0 bases and J by 2 bases. The CDR3 loop spans 17 amino acids. CDR3 sequence: CATSRDDRAGGPYEQYF. CDR3 sequence (DNA): TGTGCCACCAGCAGAGATGATAGAGCGGGAGGGCCCTACGAGCAGTACTTC. The whole variable domain, remainder taken from reference TRBV15 and TRBJ2-7, is DAMVIQNPRYQVTQFGKPVTLSCSQTLNHNVMYWYQQKSSQAPKLLFHYYDKDFNNEADTPDNFQSRRPNTSFCFLDIRSPGLGDTAMYLCATSRDDRAGGPYEQYFGPGTRLTVT.

There are many counts of this clonotype. The chain employs TRBV3-1 and TRBJ2-5; no firm D call. This CDR3 region has 12 residues. Trimming left V 1 base short and J 5 bases short, with 5 bases between. Germline-derived CDR1 and CDR2 are LGHDT and YNNKEL (reference sequence). CDR3 loop: CASSQVVETQYF. DNA for the CDR3: TGTGCCAGCAGCCAAGTCGTTGAGACCCAGTACTTC.

The genes are TRBV20-1 and TRBJ2-1, with 12 bases lining up with TRBD1. This CDR3 is 13 amino acids long. The junction had 2 bases not matched to a gene; V was cut back by 5 bases and J by 6 bases. Germline CDR1 reads DFQATT; CDR2 reads SNEGSKA (reference sequence). CDR3 coding DNA: TGCAGTGCTTCGGGACAGGGGGCCAATGAGCAGTTCTTC. As protein: CSASGQGANEQFF.

This clonotype was found once. This chain uses TRBV13 with TRBJ2-6; no reliable D call. The CDR3 consists of 16 residues. Germline loops: CDR1 PRHDT, CDR2 FYEKMQ (reference sequence). V lost 3 bases and J 2 bases, leaving 11 bases between the germline ends. DNA of the CDR3: TGTGCCAGCAGCTTTAGTGGTGGGACTGGGGCCAACGTCCTGACTTTC. This encodes CASSFSGGTGANVLTF.

The chain carries TRBV12-3 or TRBV12-4 and TRBJ2-5; D gene unclear. The ends were cut back, 2 bases at V and 5 bases at J, with 15 bases in the middle. The CDR3 totals 15 residues. Written as DNA, the CDR3 is TGTGCCAGCAGTTTAAGTGGCCAGCCCGGGGAGACCCAGTACTTC. This codes for CASSLSGQPGETQYF.

The chain uses TRBV7-9 and TRBJ2-7; D unresolved. Trimming stripped 7 bases from V and 3 bases from J, with 13 bases between. CDR1 and CDR2 from the germline V gene are SEHNR and FQNEAQ (reference sequence). CDR3 length: 13 residues. The CDR3 DNA reads TGTGCCAGCACCCCCGTTAGGCGCTACGAGCAGTACTTC. As protein: CASTPVRRYEQYF.

The rearrangement uses TRBV5-1 and TRBJ2-1; 8 nucleotides line up with TRBD2. Losses at the gene ends were 4 bases for V and 7 bases for J; bases not matched to a gene: 7. CDR3 size: 14 residues. CDR1 and CDR2 from the germline V gene are SGHRS and YFSETQ. CDR3 protein: CASSTWTSSNEQFF. CDR3 in DNA: TGCGCCAGCAGCACCTGGACTAGCTCGAATGAGCAGTTCTTC.

A few counts support this clonotype. The chain employs TRBV20-1 and TRBJ2-1; 8 nucleotides match TRBD2. This CDR3 has 14 residues. Germline CDR1 and CDR2: DFQATT and SNEGSKA (reference sequence). With V trimmed by 0 bases and J by 2 bases, 0 bases remained unmatched. As DNA, the CDR3 is TGCAGTGCTAGAGACGGGAGGGCCTACAATGAGCAGTTCTTC. It codes for CSARDGRAYNEQFF.

CDR3 protein: CASSLDPETGNTIYF. CDR3 DNA sequence: TGCGCCAGCAGCTTGGATCCGGAAACTGGAAACACCATATATTTT. The chain carries TRBV5-1 and TRBJ1-3; D is unclear. Germline assignment: CDR1 SGHRS and CDR2 YFSETQ. V lost 0 bases and J lost 2, with 9 bases in between. The CDR3 contains 15 residues.

This clonotype was seen a few times. The chain carries TRBV6-2 or TRBV6-3 and TRBJ1-1; 9 positions match TRBD1. V trimming: 6 bases; J trimming: 4 bases; junction bases outside the gene matches: 6. The CDR3 spans 14 residues. CDR1 and CDR2 (germline): MNHEY, SVGEGT. The CDR3 DNA sequence: TGTGCCAGCAGAACCGGGACAGGGAGCACTGAAGCTTTCTTT. Protein: CASRTGTGSTEAFF.

The chain carries TRBV6-5 and TRBJ2-6; possible D gene TRBD2, 7 bases. The CDR3 has 17 residues. V lost 0 bases and J 4 bases, leaving 13 bases between the germline ends. Germline V gene sequence: CDR1 MNHEY, CDR2 SVGAGI. The CDR3 is CASSYSGGAAGANVLTF. In nucleotides, the CDR3 is TGTGCCAGCAGTTACTCGGGGGGGGCTGCCGGGGCCAACGTCCTGACTTTC.

The genes are TRBV11-2 and TRBJ2-1; TRBD2 agrees at 9 bases. Germline assignment: CDR1 SGHAT and CDR2 FQNNGV. CDR3 length: 16 amino acids. Trimming cost V 1 base and J 8 bases; bases outside gene matches: 9. The CDR3 DNA is TGTGCCAGCAGCTTAGTATCTAGCGGGATGGGTGATGAGCAGTTCTTC. This encodes CASSLVSSGMGDEQFF.

This clonotype was detected only once. The genes are TRBV12-5 and TRBJ2-1; maybe TRBD1 (8 bases). CDR3 length: 16 residues. V was clipped by 5 bases and J by 3 bases, with 17 bases between them. CDR1 is LGHNT and CDR2 is FRNRAP in the germline V gene. CDR3 protein: CASGPITGGDYNEQFF. DNA of the CDR3: TGTGCTAGTGGTCCAATAACAGGGGGGGACTACAATGAGCAGTTCTTC.